These T cell receptor beta chains were read from a single sample in a study of cytomegalovirus exposure and HLA in healthy donors. Produced via immunoSEQ multiplex PCR; TCRdb's table is partial and in-frame only. The sample contains 220,000 or so clones, approximately 88% of which appear only once. The sequenced sample was PBMCs. The receptors come from a woman between 25 and 40 years old in good health and CMV-seropositive. Each CDR3 is given with its conserved first and last residue. A clone size is listed for some rows: how often the clone was seen (once, few, many), or a class if it is expanded.

cdr3_aa v_call clone_size
CASGLGRLASNEQYF TRBV5-1 .
CASSSLGGGYNEKLFF TRBV27 .
CASSQQGRTYGYTF TRBV7-2 .
CASSLAGDRRNQPQHF TRBV4-2 .
CASSVWRFTDTQYF TRBV2 .
CASTTPEGKMSSYEQYF TRBV11-2 .
CASSSGQLANYGYTF TRBV27 .
CASSQERRYYEQYF TRBV4-2 .
CASRRDSAAYEQYF TRBV5-1 .
CASSVDRTAYGYTF TRBV9 once
CASSLVGTPNTGELFF TRBV7-6 few
CASSLGTGAYEQYF TRBV11-3 few
CASTRDRGPSGANVLTF TRBV2 .
CASSTQRQGGITGELFF TRBV5-1 .
CASSEYGHWESQYF TRBV25-1 .
CASSLWKEGAGLYEQYF TRBV5-8 .
CASSALPEGGYTF TRBV6-1 .
CASSAGTEAYEQYF TRBV27 .
CASSFGRGNVDTQYF TRBV27 .
CASSEVRGEQFF TRBV6-4 .
CSIGPVNTEAFF TRBV29-1 .
CASKRQVNQPQHF TRBV19 .
CSGTGAGYGYTF TRBV29-1 .
CASSYGQVNTEAFF TRBV5-1 .
CASSPYRVGHYGYTF TRBV11-1 .
CASSYYRGEETQYF TRBV5-6 .
CASGRYEQYF TRBV6-5 few
CASSREGYLAGNTIYF TRBV2 .
CASSGLGLSTDTQYF TRBV9 once
CSAAISETQYF TRBV20-1 .
CASSLQGVAEQYF TRBV6-5 .
CATSRGGLADYSYEQYF TRBV15 once
CASSSFPTSSNTDTQYF TRBV11-2 .
CASSMSGQGREQYF TRBV19 once
CASSVGPYSYEQYF TRBV5-6 .
CAGRTSGIGEQFF TRBV30 .
CASSSTDRRFQETQYF TRBV27 .
CSARVTDTQYF TRBV20-1 once
CSVDLRGGLFF TRBV29-1 .
CASSLRTGPYGYTF TRBV5-6 .
CASSAYRSVTDTQYF TRBV13 once
CASLPAPGNEKLFF TRBV5-1 .
CASSLRGSNYGYTF TRBV11-2 once
CASSPSPQGAYEQYF TRBV13 .
CAWRITEAFF TRBV30 .
CASSLVPTGGTNGYTF TRBV2 .
CAWSNNYGYTF TRBV30 .
CCVRQASPNTEAFF TRBV29-1 .
CAVGNTGELFF TRBV6-5 .
CASSYSPRITGELFF TRBV6-6 few
CASSHLGVQASTGELFF TRBV4-2 .
CASSPTRNTEAFF TRBV11-2 few
CASYGRLVHEKLFF TRBV7-9 .
CAWSASGNQPQHF TRBV30 few